This TCR beta chain was sequenced in a study of cytomegalovirus exposure and HLA in healthy donors. Study-wide findings and caveats: Later work found that TCR association rates differed between HLA loci; DRB1 had the most and HLA-C the fewest.

Note on this clone: The antigen remains unidentified.

Primers for the PCR totalled 60 Vbeta and 13 Jbeta. Using immunoSEQ multiplex PCR, the repertoire was profiled, and TCRdb retains in-frame clones only, with some absent. The sample lists about 130,000 clones, 75% to 85% seen once, with about 11% in the top ten. With 6 bases clipped from V and 3 bases from J, the junction kept 8 bases outside the gene matches. The CDR3 runs 15 residues. Germline CDR1 SGDLS, CDR2 YYNGEE. The receptor comes from a male donor in good health and CMV-seropositive. The sequencing sample was made of PBMCs. The chain couples TRBV9 to TRBJ2-1; TRBD2 matches 8 bases. CDR3: CASTPGTSGYNEQFF. The CDR3 coding sequence is TGTGCCAGCACCCCAGGAACTAGCGGCTACAATGAGCAGTTCTTC.